This T cell receptor (beta chain) originates from a study of shared T cell receptors in the human thymus. This CDR3 spans 15 amino acids. Germline V CDR1 and CDR2: MNHEY, SVGAGI. Trimming at V came to 6 bases and at J to 3 bases, leaving 10 bases not matched to a gene. Using immunoSEQ multiplex PCR, the repertoire was profiled, and TCRdb retains in-frame clones only, with some absent. This table has roughly 700,000 clones, around nine tenths appearing once. A further study also used this sample, focusing on human thymus T cells. Per that study: It looked as if thymic and blood repertoires used V and J genes in a biased way. Unrelated individuals had highly overlapping thymic repertoires, as reported in related research.

This receptor was taken from a boy under two years old with a congenital heart defect. Source material: thymocytes. This chain connects TRBV6-5 to TRBJ2-5, with 7 bases fitting TRBD2. CDR3 residues: CASRMTSFWEETQYF. As DNA, the CDR3 is TGTGCCAGCAGAATGACTAGCTTTTGGGAAGAGACCCAGTACTTC.